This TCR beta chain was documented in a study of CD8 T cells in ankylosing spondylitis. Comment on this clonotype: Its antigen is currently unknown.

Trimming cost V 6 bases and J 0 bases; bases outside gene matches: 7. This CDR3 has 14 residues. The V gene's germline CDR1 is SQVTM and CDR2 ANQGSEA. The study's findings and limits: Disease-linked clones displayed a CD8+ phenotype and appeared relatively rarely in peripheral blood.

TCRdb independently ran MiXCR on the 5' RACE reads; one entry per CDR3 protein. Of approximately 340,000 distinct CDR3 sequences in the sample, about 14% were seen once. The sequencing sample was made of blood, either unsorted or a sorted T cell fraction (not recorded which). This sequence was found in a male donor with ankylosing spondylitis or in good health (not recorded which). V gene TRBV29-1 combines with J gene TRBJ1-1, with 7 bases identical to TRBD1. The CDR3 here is CSVDRVGMNTEAFF. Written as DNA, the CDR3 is TGCAGCGTCGACAGGGTAGGGATGAACACTGAAGCTTTCTTT.